The 5 T cell receptor beta chains below come from one sample, sequenced in a study of cytomegalovirus exposure and HLA in healthy donors. Primers included in the PCR were 60 Vbeta and 13 Jbeta primers. The protocol was immunoSEQ multiplex PCR, while the TCRdb copy is restricted to in-frame clones and leaves out a portion. The sample consists of approximately 200,000 clones, approximately 78% of them appearing once. The sequenced material came from PBMCs. The receptors were sampled from a woman aged 50 to 60 in good health and CMV-seropositive.

This clone occurred once. V is TRBV28 and J is TRBJ2-3; D perhaps matches TRBD2 (6 bases). The CDR3 contains 14 residues. V lost 7 bases to trimming and J lost 6 bases, with 17 bases between them. The V gene's germline CDR1 is MDHEN and CDR2 SYDVKM. In nucleotides, the CDR3 is TGTGCCAGCAAGACGGGTAGGGCGGGGGATACGCAGTATTTT. This encodes CASKTGRAGDTQYF.

The chain has TRBV11-1 and TRBJ1-2, with D possibly TRBD1 on 5 matching bases. The CDR3 totals 15 residues. Between the trimmed V and J ends, which lost 4 bases and 3 bases, there was a span of 15 bases. Germline assignment: CDR1 SGHAT and CDR2 FQDESV (reference sequence). CDR3 region: CASSSLGAADYGYTF. The DNA of the CDR3 is TGTGCCAGCAGCTCGCTAGGGGCGGCTGACTATGGCTACACCTTC.

CDR3: CASSQFGRGISGNTIYF. DNA for the CDR3: TGCGCCAGCAGCCAATTCGGCAGGGGAATCTCTGGAAACACCATATATTTT. The chain has TRBV4-1 and TRBJ1-3, with D possibly being TRBD1 (6 bases). This CDR3 is 17 amino acids long. Germline V CDR1 and CDR2: MGHRA, YSYEKL. V was trimmed by 2 bases and J by 0 bases, leaving 14 bases between them.

This chain joins TRBV21-1 and TRBJ2-5; TRBD2 is taken as the D call from the table, unchecked against the DNA. TRBV21-1 is shown as a pseudogene. CDR3 length equals 16 residues. In nucleotides, the CDR3 is TGTGCCAGCAGCAAAATACTCGGGGGTTTTTGGGAGACCCAGTACTTC. This codes for CASSKILGGFWETQYF.

This chain joins TRBV6-5 and TRBJ2-2, with 10 bases matching TRBD1. V lost 4 bases and J lost 3; bases outside the gene matches: 5. This CDR3 comprises 16 residues. The germline CDR1 and CDR2 sequences are MNHEY and SVGAGI. CDR3 loop: CASSLTGGKDTGELFF. CDR3 in DNA: TGTGCCAGCAGTTTGACAGGGGGCAAAGACACCGGGGAGCTGTTTTTT.